This TCR beta chain comes out of a study of shared clonotypes between healthy human individuals. Study-level information: Three men and a couple of women, aged 18 to 49, were donors. CD8 memory received one plate per donor, CD8 naive two, CD4 memory three and CD4 naive three. Broader study findings: Rarefaction gave evidence that sorted-subset sequencing remained incomplete despite large depth.

Original methodology: Quality scores were absent from the junction-only immunoSEQ sequences, so filtering differed. TCRdb's table, derived via immunoSEQ multiplex PCR, lists solely in-frame clones and lacks some. V and J calls and clone size are given by that table; D and trimming were obtained from the DNA. Here the sample spans approximately 720,000 clones, around 72% being singletons. Note on this clone: Its cognate antigen is unknown.

This clonotype was obtained from a woman under 40 in good health. The specimen was memory CD4+ T cells sorted from blood. The subset was: CD45RA-negative fraction.

In nucleotides, the CDR3 is TGCGCCAGCAGCTTGTCTAGCGTCGGGTATAACGAGCAGTACTTC. It yields the protein CASSLSSVGYNEQYF. The chain links TRBV5-1 to TRBJ2-7, with D maybe TRBD2 (6 bases). The CDR3 consists of 15 residues. Germline CDR1 reads SGHRS; CDR2 reads YFSETQ. Trimming removed 1 base at V and 5 bases at J, with 16 bases between.